This TCR beta chain was obtained from a study of T cells after yellow fever vaccination. Study findings and constraints: Contaminants from the bulk population, in the form of abundant clonotypes, could be found in FACS-sorted repertoires. Subsequent booster samples again held most clones from primary vaccination (nearly 98% CD4, about 86% CD8). Weaker, the secondary response had a peak occurring faster, on day 5 versus 15.

TCR cDNA was made by 5'RACE template switching, adding a universal primer site and UMIs. Each CDR3 protein is one row after TCRdb ran MiXCR on the 5' RACE reads. The sample includes approximately 300,000 distinct CDR3 sequences, roughly 7% of them seen just once. The germline gives CDR1 SGHTA, CDR2 FQGNSA. V dropped 5 bases and J dropped 1 base, with 11 bases sitting between them. This CDR3 is 14 amino acids long. There are many counts of this clonotype. Its antigen remains unidentified. Sample: PBMCs, taken roughly 46 days after the first yellow fever vaccination. The clonotype was recovered from a man younger than 35 who received the YFV17D yellow fever vaccine. This chain joins TRBV7-2 and TRBJ1-2, with a weak D call TRBD1 (5 bases). CDR3 sequence: CASSQRGSNYGYTF. In DNA form, the CDR3 reads TGTGCCAGCAGCCAACGGGGCAGTAACTATGGCTACACCTTC.